A single sample is the source of the 21 T cell receptor beta chains below, sequenced in a study of T cell repertoires in cytomegalovirus infection. No cognate antigen is known for these TCRs. TCRdb re-analysed the reads in MiXCR, keeping a single row per CDR3 protein. The table has a few hundred thousand distinct CDR3 sequences, approximately 40% seen once; the top ten hold about 48%. The sample in question was cultured PBMCs, obtained from culture after CMV antigen stimulation. These receptors were obtained from a human donor in good health (CMV status not recorded). Some clones in this sample may be carry-over from other donors' samples.

This clonotype has more than one count but fewer than ten. The chain links TRBV7-2 to TRBJ1-1, with D possibly matching TRBD1 (6 bases). The CDR3 is 14 residues long. Germline V gives CDR1 SGHTA, CDR2 FQGNSA. V lost 1 base, J lost 11 bases, and 17 bases lay in between. The CDR3 region is CASSLGGTFRGAFF. CDR3 DNA: TGTGCCAGCAGCTTAGGTGGGACATTTAGAGGGGCTTTCTTT.

This chain links TRBV19 with TRBJ2-5; tentatively, D is TRBD2 (6 bases). Trimming pared 3 bases from V and 5 bases from J, leaving 16 bases between. The CDR3 contains 15 residues. CDR1 and CDR2 from the germline V gene are LNHDA and SQIVND (reference sequence). The CDR3 region is CASSISLRGRETQYF. The CDR3 nucleotides read TGTGCCAGTAGTATCTCCCTACGGGGGAGGGAGACCCAGTACTTC.

This clonotype was seen repeatedly, ten times or more. The rearrangement joins TRBV7-2 to TRBJ2-3, with 8 nucleotides matching TRBD2. The CDR3 covers 16 residues. Losses at the gene ends were 5 bases for V and 7 bases for J; bases not matched to a gene: 14. The germline V gene has CDR1 SGHTA and CDR2 FQGNSA. The CDR3 DNA reads as TGTGCCAGCAGCCTGCCGGGGGGGTTTGATAGGAATACGCAGTATTTT. Protein: CASSLPGGFDRNTQYF.

This clonotype was observed a few times. The CDR3 is CASLARRDEQFF. The CDR3 DNA follows: TGTGCCAGCCTAGCTAGGCGGGATGAGCAGTTCTTC. V gene TRBV7-2 combines with J gene TRBJ2-1, with D perhaps matching TRBD2 (5 bases). The germline CDR1 and CDR2 sequences are SGHTA and FQGNSA. The CDR3 has 12 amino acids. V was shortened by 8 bases and J by 8 bases, with 13 bases between the two germline ends.

This rearrangement joins TRBV19 to TRBJ2-1; D remains unclear. Trimming cost V 5 bases and J 10 bases, with 15 bases left between them. The germline CDR1 and CDR2 sequences are LNHDA and SQIVND (reference sequence). This CDR3 is 13 amino acids long. CDR3 sequence: CASSSTAAWEQFF. For the CDR3, the DNA is TGTGCCAGTAGTTCCACGGCCGCCTGGGAGCAGTTCTTC.

V usage is TRBV12-3 or TRBV12-4 and J usage is TRBJ2-7, with TRBD2 matching over 13 bases. This CDR3 contains 17 residues. Trimming took 5 bases from V and 5 from J; bases not matched to a gene: 12. The CDR3 nucleotides are TGTGCCAGCAGTACGACTAGCGGGAGGACCTACAGCCACGAGCAGTACTTC. Translated, it gives CASSTTSGRTYSHEQYF.

The chain is built from TRBV10-3 and TRBJ2-3; TRBD2 is a possible D gene (6 bases). The CDR3 spans 14 residues. Per the germline V gene, CDR1 is ENHRY and CDR2 is SYGVKD. V was pared by 11 bases and J by 1 base, with 16 bases between. The CDR3 reads CAATAGSGTDTQYF. For the CDR3, the DNA is TGTGCCGCTACGGCCGGGAGTGGCACAGATACGCAGTATTTT.

In this sample, this clonotype turned up once. The rearrangement links TRBV5-1 to TRBJ2-3, with D possibly matching TRBD1 (6 bases). With 4 bases removed from V and 7 bases from J, the gap between germline ends came to 19 bases. This CDR3 comprises 15 residues. The germline V gene encodes CDR1 SGHRS and CDR2 YFSETQ. CDR3 sequence reads: CASSAQGLRGHTQYF. DNA of the CDR3: TGCGCCAGCAGCGCACAGGGCCTAAGGGGACATACGCAGTATTTT. Full variable domain (rest looked up from reference TRBV5-1 and TRBJ2-3): KAGVTQTPRYLIKTRGQQVTLSCSPISGHRSVSWYQQTPGQGLQFLFEYFSETQRNKGNFPGRFSGRQFSNSRSEMNVSTLELGDSALYLCASSAQGLRGHTQYFGPGTRLTVL.

The genes are TRBV7-2 and TRBJ1-3; TRBD1 matches at 8 bases. The CDR3 loop spans 15 amino acids. Germline loops: CDR1 SGHTA, CDR2 FQGNSA. Trimming took 6 bases from V and 3 from J; bases not matched to a gene: 7. The CDR3 DNA reads as TGTGCCAGCAGTCCGGACAGGGCACTTGGAAACACCATATATTTT. Encoded protein: CASSPDRALGNTIYF.

The chain uses TRBV20-1 and TRBJ1-1; D uncertain. The V gene lost 1 base and the J gene lost 4 bases, with 10 bases spanning the gap. CDR3 length: 13 residues. From germline, CDR1 is DFQATT and CDR2 SNEGSKA (reference sequence). CDR3 sequence (DNA): TGCAGTGCTAGAGGCGAAGGTGCCACTGAAGCTTTCTTT. It yields the protein CSARGEGATEAFF.

This clonotype turned up a few times. The chain joins TRBV10-3 to TRBJ1-3; D not certain. This CDR3 has 13 residues. Looked up from germline, CDR1 is ENHRY and CDR2 is SYGVKD. Trimming stripped 10 bases from V and 2 bases from J, with 12 bases between. CDR3 sequence: CATETATGNTIYF. The DNA of the CDR3 is TGTGCCACCGAAACAGCAACTGGAAACACCATATATTTT.

This clonotype has a handful of counts. V usage is TRBV5-1 and J usage is TRBJ2-1; 7 positions agree with TRBD2. V gave up 2 bases and J gave up 10 bases; unmatched junction bases: 15. The length of the CDR3 is 16 residues. CDR1 and CDR2 from the germline V gene are SGHRS and YFSETQ. Here the CDR3 reads CASSLREAGRSGEQFF. CDR3 DNA: TGCGCCAGCAGCTTACGAGAAGCGGGACGATCAGGCGAGCAGTTCTTC.

This rearrangement joins TRBV6-1 to TRBJ1-5; 9 bases agree with TRBD1. After removal of 5 bases from V and 4 bases from J, the junction contained 3 bases not matched to a gene. The CDR3 loop spans 14 amino acids. The germline CDR1 and CDR2 sequences are MNHNS and SASEGT. The CDR3 here is CASSRTGVNQPQHF. The CDR3, as DNA: TGTGCCAGCAGTCGGACAGGGGTTAATCAGCCCCAGCATTTT.

J is TRBJ2-1 and V is TRBV10-3; D gene unclear. The CDR3 length is 15 residues. The V end was cut by 4 bases, the J end by 6 bases, with 16 bases between. The germline V gene encodes CDR1 ENHRY and CDR2 SYGVKD. This CDR3 is CAISGVGGRANEQFF. The CDR3 DNA follows: TGTGCCATCAGTGGGGTGGGCGGCCGCGCCAATGAGCAGTTCTTC.

V and J are TRBV19 and TRBJ2-7; maybe TRBD1 (5 bases). The V gene lost 3 bases and the J gene lost 3 bases, with 12 bases spanning the gap. The CDR3 length is 14 residues. The germline V gene has CDR1 LNHDA and CDR2 SQIVND (reference sequence). As DNA, the CDR3 is TGTGCCAGTAGTATTGGGCTAAGGGGCTACGAGCAGTACTTC. It translates to CASSIGLRGYEQYF.

The V and J genes are TRBV9 and TRBJ2-6; D is undetermined. The V end lost 0 bases, the J end lost 2 bases, and 6 bases lay between the germline ends. Germline V gene data show CDR1 as SGDLS and CDR2 as YYNGEE. This CDR3 has 15 amino acids. The CDR3 region has the DNA TGTGCCAGCAGCGTAGGGGGTGCTGGGGCCAACGTCCTGACTTTC. Translation: CASSVGGAGANVLTF.

This clonotype has just a few counts. J is TRBJ2-5 and V is TRBV5-5, with TRBD2 identical over 9 bases. The CDR3 spans 14 residues. V shed 3 bases, J shed 1 base, and the junction held 1 base outside the gene matches. Germline-derived CDR1 and CDR2 are SGHKS and YYEKEE (reference sequence). Here the CDR3 DNA reads TGTGCCAGCAGCTCTAGCGGGACCCAAGAGACCCAGTACTTC. It codes for CASSSSGTQETQYF.

The sample holds a few counts of this clonotype. This chain joins TRBV7-9 and TRBJ1-1; 7 nucleotides line up with TRBD1. Trimming took 5 bases from V and 11 from J; bases not matched to a gene: 20. This CDR3 is built from 16 residues. Germline values: CDR1 SEHNR, CDR2 FQNEAQ (reference sequence). The DNA for the CDR3 is TGTGCCAGCAGCCCACGGAATGACAGGGAAGCAATTGAGGCTTTCTTT. Protein: CASSPRNDREAIEAFF.

The table lists this clonotype with many counts. V usage is TRBV6-5 and J usage is TRBJ2-1, with TRBD2 matching 16 bases. There are 17 residues in the CDR3. The germline CDR1 and CDR2 sequences are MNHEY and SVGAGI. J was trimmed by 6 bases and V by 2 bases; bases with no gene match: 4. The CDR3 DNA is TGTGCCAGCAGTTACACCGGGACTAGCGGGAGGGCCAATGAGCAGTTCTTC. Its protein product is CASSYTGTSGRANEQFF.

The chain links TRBV27 to TRBJ2-5; 7 bases agree with TRBD2. Germline V lookup: CDR1 MNHEY, CDR2 SMNVEV (reference sequence). V gave up 4 bases and J gave up 8 bases; unmatched junction bases: 10. The CDR3 is 14 amino acids. The CDR3 region has the DNA TGTGCCAGCAGTTACTACGGGAGGCCCGCCACCCAGTACTTC. Protein product: CASSYYGRPATQYF.

This sequence joins TRBV6-6 and TRBJ2-1; TRBD1 matches 9 bases. The CDR3 runs 11 residues. Germline V gene lookup returns CDR1 MNHNY and CDR2 SVGAGI (reference sequence). The ends lost 5 bases at V and 16 bases at J; junction bases unmatched: 6. CDR3 residues: CASSHNRGHFF. CDR3 DNA: TGTGCCAGCAGTCACAACAGGGGGCATTTCTTC.